The 10 T cell receptor beta chains in this list originate from one sample, sequenced in a study of blood T cell repertoires in COVID-19. The method was immunoSEQ multiplex PCR; TCRdb's version includes in-frame clones alone and lacks a portion of them. Of 150,000 to 200,000 clones in the sample, 82% were seen once. Sequenced sample: PBMCs or T cells enriched from blood (not recorded which). These receptors were taken from a man aged 45-65 years who had recovered from COVID-19.

The chain is built from TRBV19 and TRBJ2-3; 14 nucleotides align to TRBD2. CDR1 and CDR2 from the germline V gene are LNHDA and SQIVND (reference sequence). The CDR3 extends over 15 amino acids. The V gene end was trimmed by 6 bases and the J gene end by 6 bases; junction bases not matched to a gene: 5. The CDR3 loop reads CASRTSGGATDTQYF. In nucleotides, the CDR3 is TGTGCCAGTAGGACTAGCGGGGGGGCTACCGATACGCAGTATTTT.

As to this clone: The same CDR3 also results from other DNA sequences found in this sample. This chain joins TRBV2 and TRBJ1-2; the match to TRBD1 covers 9 bases. The germline V gene encodes CDR1 SNHLY and CDR2 FYNNEI. This CDR3 comprises 12 residues. V lost 6 bases, J lost 11 bases, and 7 bases stayed unmatched. The CDR3 sequence is CASRGTGRGYTF. CDR3 sequence (DNA): TGTGCCAGCAGGGGGACAGGGCGGGGGTACACCTTC.

This chain uses TRBV5-1 with TRBJ1-5, with TRBD1 as a possible D gene (5 bases). V lost 3 bases to trimming and J lost 2 bases, with 9 bases between them. From germline, CDR1 is SGHRS and CDR2 YFSETQ. The CDR3 contains 14 residues. CDR3 coding DNA: TGCGCCAGCAGCTCAGGGATAGGCAATCAGCCCCAGCATTTT. It is translated as CASSSGIGNQPQHF.

This clone was seen only once. The gene calls are TRBV1 and TRBJ2-7; no DNA check was done on the table's D call, TRBD2. TRBV1 constitutes a pseudogene. The CDR3 totals 20 residues. The CDR3 DNA reads as TGCACCAGCAGCCACCTATACGCTAGCGGGCTACGCAGGGATACCTACGAGCAGTACTTC. Protein sequence: CTSSHLYASGLRRDTYEQYF.

The CDR3 reads CASSSVLSSSYNEQFF. The CDR3 DNA sequence: TGTGCCAGCAGTTCCGTACTCTCAAGCTCCTACAATGAGCAGTTCTTC. The genes are TRBV28 and TRBJ2-1; D is uncertain. The CDR3 is made up of 16 amino acids. In germline, CDR1 is MDHEN, CDR2 SYDVKM. V was clipped by 4 bases and J by 0 bases, with 13 bases between them.

The V call is TRBV28, the J call TRBJ1-2; D not resolved. The CDR3 covers 11 residues. Looked up from germline, CDR1 is MDHEN and CDR2 is SYDVKM. Trimming removed 5 bases from V and 2 bases from J, with 3 bases in between. The CDR3 is CASSTNYGYTF. CDR3 coding DNA: TGTGCCAGCAGTACAAACTATGGCTACACCTTC.

V gene TRBV28 combines with J gene TRBJ2-1; 13 positions agree with TRBD2. V gave up 5 bases and J gave up 7 bases; unmatched junction bases: 5. The CDR3 totals 15 residues. Germline CDR1 is MDHEN and CDR2 is SYDVKM. The CDR3 loop is CASSTLAGGKNEQFF. As DNA, the CDR3 is TGTGCCAGCAGTACACTAGCGGGGGGGAAGAATGAGCAGTTCTTC.

The chain uses TRBV5-5 and TRBJ2-1, with TRBD2 identical over 11 bases. V shed 0 bases and J 6 bases; nucleotides not matched to a gene: 2. Looked up from germline, CDR1 is SGHKS and CDR2 is YYEKEE (reference sequence). The CDR3 is made up of 15 amino acids. The CDR3 nucleotides read TGTGCCAGCAGCTTGGGACTAGCGGGGTTCAATGAGCAGTTCTTC. Translation gives CASSLGLAGFNEQFF.

The CDR3: CASTFTQGTRRLYYGYTF. CDR3 nucleotides: TGTGCCAGCACTTTCACACAGGGGACGCGCCGCCTATACTATGGCTACACCTTC. The V call is TRBV3-1 (or the pseudogene TRBV3-2), the J call TRBJ1-2; 7 bases line up with TRBD1. Trimming took 7 bases from V and 3 from J; bases not matched to a gene: 20. CDR3 length equals 18 residues. Germline CDR1 is LGHDT and CDR2 is YNNKEL (reference sequence).

The CDR3 DNA follows: TGCGCCAGCAGCCAAGCCGGGACACCCCGCTACGAGCAGTACTTC. Its translation is CASSQAGTPRYEQYF. V and J are TRBV4-1 and TRBJ2-7; TRBD1 is a possible D gene (6 bases). Per the germline V gene, CDR1 is MGHRA and CDR2 is YSYEKL. The CDR3 consists of 15 residues. V gave up 1 base and J gave up 3 bases, with 13 bases separating them.